This is a list of T cell receptor beta chains from one sample in a study of cytomegalovirus exposure and HLA in healthy donors. Assay: immunoSEQ multiplex PCR; the TCRdb copy retains only in-frame clones and omits some. Of some 140,000 clones in the sample, about 84% were seen once. The sequenced sample was PBMCs. These receptors came from a middle-aged woman in good health and CMV-seropositive. Each CDR3 is given with its conserved first and last residue. D genes are given only for firm matches. Clone size is stated in some rows and not others, as once, few, many or a class when expanded.

abundance: -; len: 15; j_gene: TRBJ1-5; d_gene: -; v_gene: TRBV19; CDR3aa: CASSVSGLSNQPQHF; CDR3nt: TGTGCCAGTAGTGTGTCGGGGTTGAGCAATCAGCCCCAGCATTTT
abundance: few; len: 14; j_gene: TRBJ2-7; d_gene: TRBD1; v_gene: TRBV27; CDR3aa: CASGVGGLAYEQYF; CDR3nt: TGTGCCAGCGGGGTAGGGGGCCTAGCCTACGAGCAGTACTTC
abundance: -; len: 13; j_gene: TRBJ2-7; d_gene: TRBD1; v_gene: TRBV19; CDR3aa: CASSLTGRYEQYF; CDR3nt: TGTGCCAGTAGTTTGACAGGGCGATACGAGCAGTACTTC
abundance: -; len: 15; j_gene: TRBJ2-3; d_gene: TRBD2; v_gene: TRBV2; CDR3aa: CASSVLAGPTDTQYF; CDR3nt: TGTGCCAGCTCCGTTCTAGCGGGACCCACAGATACGCAGTATTTT
abundance: -; len: 13; j_gene: TRBJ1-1; d_gene: TRBD1; v_gene: TRBV7-2; CDR3aa: CASSRTGGTEAFF; CDR3nt: TGTGCCAGCAGTCGCACAGGGGGAACTGAAGCTTTCTTT
abundance: -; len: 13; j_gene: TRBJ2-7; d_gene: TRBD2; v_gene: TRBV29-1; CDR3aa: CSVDGTSDYEQYF; CDR3nt: TGCAGCGTTGACGGTACTAGCGACTACGAGCAGTACTTC
abundance: -; len: 15; j_gene: TRBJ2-7; d_gene: TRBD2; v_gene: TRBV28; CDR3aa: CASSSPYGGTYEQYF; CDR3nt: TGTGCCAGCAGTTCCCCTTACGGGGGGACCTACGAGCAGTACTTC
abundance: few; len: 14; j_gene: TRBJ2-3; d_gene: -; v_gene: TRBV6-4; CDR3aa: CASSDRGAADTQYF; CDR3nt: TGTGCCAGCAGTGACCGCGGGGCGGCAGATACGCAGTATTTT
abundance: -; len: 14; j_gene: TRBJ2-7; d_gene: -; v_gene: TRBV27; CDR3aa: CASSPVAASYEQYF; CDR3nt: TGTGCCAGCAGTCCCGTAGCGGCATCCTACGAGCAGTACTTC
abundance: -; len: 18; j_gene: TRBJ2-1; d_gene: -; v_gene: TRBV18; CDR3aa: CASSPPAGYRGSYNEQFF; CDR3nt: TGTGCCAGCTCACCACCGGCAGGGTATAGGGGATCCTACAATGAGCAGTTCTTC
abundance: -; len: 14; j_gene: TRBJ2-7; d_gene: -; v_gene: TRBV2; CDR3aa: CASSEAGADYEQYF; CDR3nt: TGTGCCAGCAGTGAAGCGGGAGCGGACTACGAGCAGTACTTC
abundance: -; len: 15; j_gene: TRBJ2-3; d_gene: TRBD1; v_gene: TRBV15; CDR3aa: CATSREGQHTDTQYF; CDR3nt: TGTGCCACCAGCAGAGAGGGACAGCACACAGATACGCAGTATTTT
abundance: -; len: 14; j_gene: TRBJ1-2; d_gene: -; v_gene: TRBV9; CDR3aa: CASSALGGDYGYTF; CDR3nt: TGTGCCAGCAGCGCCTTAGGCGGAGACTATGGCTACACCTTC
abundance: -; len: 14; j_gene: TRBJ1-1; d_gene: -; v_gene: TRBV6-5; CDR3aa: CASSYSGGNTEAFF; CDR3nt: TGTGCCAGCAGTTACTCGGGGGGGAACACTGAAGCTTTCTTT
abundance: -; len: 16; j_gene: TRBJ1-3; d_gene: TRBD1; v_gene: TRBV7-8; CDR3aa: CASSVGQLSSGNTIYF; CDR3nt: TGTGCCAGCAGCGTGGGACAGCTGAGCTCTGGAAACACCATATATTTT
abundance: -; len: 15; j_gene: TRBJ2-3; d_gene: -; v_gene: TRBV5-1; CDR3aa: CASSSRGEYTDTQYF; CDR3nt: TGCGCCAGCAGCTCCAGGGGAGAGTACACAGATACGCAGTATTTT
abundance: few; len: 14; j_gene: TRBJ1-1; d_gene: TRBD1; v_gene: TRBV27; CDR3aa: CASSFQQGLSEAFF; CDR3nt: TGTGCCAGCAGTTTCCAACAGGGGTTATCTGAAGCTTTCTTT
abundance: -; len: 15; j_gene: TRBJ2-2; d_gene: -; v_gene: TRBV4-1; CDR3aa: CASSYGIQGTGELFF; CDR3nt: TGCGCCAGCAGCTACGGGATTCAAGGCACCGGGGAGCTGTTTTTT
abundance: -; len: 16; j_gene: TRBJ1-3; d_gene: -; v_gene: TRBV28; CDR3aa: CASSPNTPGTGNTIYF; CDR3nt: TGTGCCAGCAGTCCCAATACTCCAGGGACTGGAAACACCATATATTTT
abundance: -; len: 16; j_gene: TRBJ1-1; d_gene: -; v_gene: TRBV7-9; CDR3aa: CASSLGMVEMNTEAFF; CDR3nt: TGTGCCAGCAGCTTAGGAATGGTAGAGATGAACACTGAAGCTTTCTTT
abundance: few; len: 14; j_gene: TRBJ1-1; d_gene: -; v_gene: TRBV18; CDR3aa: CASSPAARNTEAFF; CDR3nt: TGTGCCAGCTCACCAGCGGCGAGGAACACTGAAGCTTTCTTT
abundance: -; len: 13; j_gene: TRBJ1-1; d_gene: -; v_gene: TRBV18; CDR3aa: CASSPSQNTEAFF; CDR3nt: TGTGCCAGCTCACCAAGCCAGAACACTGAAGCTTTCTTT
abundance: once; len: 16; j_gene: TRBJ1-2; d_gene: TRBD1; v_gene: TRBV7-9; CDR3aa: CASSFMIDDRDYGYTF; CDR3nt: TGTGCCAGCAGCTTCATGATCGACGACAGGGACTATGGCTACACCTTC
abundance: -; len: 16; j_gene: TRBJ2-2; d_gene: TRBD2; v_gene: TRBV7-9; CDR3aa: CASSNPGTRFTGELFF; CDR3nt: TGTGCCAGCAGCAACCCCGGGACTAGATTTACCGGGGAGCTGTTTTTT
abundance: few; len: 16; j_gene: TRBJ1-1; d_gene: -; v_gene: TRBV4-1; CDR3aa: CASSQENYPRNTEAFF; CDR3nt: TGCGCCAGCAGCCAAGAAAATTATCCCAGGAACACTGAAGCTTTCTTT
abundance: many; len: 13; j_gene: TRBJ2-7; d_gene: -; v_gene: TRBV18; CDR3aa: CASSATGHHEQYF; CDR3nt: TGTGCCAGCTCAGCTACAGGCCACCACGAGCAGTACTTC
abundance: -; len: 12; j_gene: TRBJ2-4; d_gene: -; v_gene: TRBV29-1; CDR3aa: CSSRQGGNIQYF; CDR3nt: TGCAGCTCACGACAGGGCGGGAATATTCAGTACTTC
abundance: -; len: 14; j_gene: TRBJ2-1; d_gene: TRBD2; v_gene: TRBV5-4; CDR3aa: CASSGAGVGNEQFF; CDR3nt: TGTGCCAGCAGCGGAGCGGGAGTGGGCAATGAGCAGTTCTTC
abundance: -; len: 16; j_gene: TRBJ2-2; d_gene: TRBD2; v_gene: TRBV5-4; CDR3aa: CASRWGLAGDTGELFF; CDR3nt: TGTGCCAGCAGGTGGGGACTAGCAGGAGACACCGGGGAGCTGTTTTTT
abundance: -; len: 15; j_gene: TRBJ2-5; d_gene: TRBD2; v_gene: TRBV5-4; CDR3aa: CASRLLAGEEETQYF; CDR3nt: TGTGCCAGCAGGTTACTAGCGGGAGAGGAAGAGACCCAGTACTTC
abundance: -; len: 15; j_gene: TRBJ2-7; d_gene: TRBD2; v_gene: TRBV10-3; CDR3aa: CAIRALSGRGYEQYF; CDR3nt: TGTGCCATCAGGGCCCTTAGCGGGAGAGGGTACGAGCAGTACTTC
abundance: -; len: 15; j_gene: TRBJ2-7; d_gene: TRBD1; v_gene: TRBV10-2; CDR3aa: CASSESTGGSDEQYF; CDR3nt: TGCGCCAGCAGTGAGTCGACAGGGGGAAGCGACGAGCAGTACTTC
abundance: few; len: 15; j_gene: TRBJ2-5; d_gene: TRBD2; v_gene: TRBV5-6; CDR3aa: CASSLISGRGETQYF; CDR3nt: TGTGCCAGCAGCTTAATTAGCGGGAGAGGGGAGACCCAGTACTTC
abundance: -; len: 14; j_gene: TRBJ2-7; d_gene: TRBD1; v_gene: TRBV10-1; CDR3aa: CASSEGDRGYEQYF; CDR3nt: TGCGCCAGCAGTGAGGGGGACAGGGGATACGAGCAGTACTTC
abundance: -; len: 13; j_gene: TRBJ1-4; d_gene: -; v_gene: TRBV7-9; CDR3aa: CASRTAGGKKLFF; CDR3nt: TGTGCCAGCCGCACTGCTGGAGGGAAAAAACTGTTTTTT
abundance: few; len: 14; j_gene: TRBJ2-7; d_gene: -; v_gene: TRBV15; CDR3aa: CATSRDMIAYEQYF; CDR3nt: TGTGCCACGAGCCGGGACATGATTGCCTACGAGCAGTACTTC
abundance: once; len: 18; j_gene: TRBJ2-1; d_gene: TRBD2; v_gene: TRBV5-1; CDR3aa: CASSPGLAFSSSYNEQFF; CDR3nt: TGCGCCAGCAGCCCGGGACTAGCGTTTTCGAGCTCCTACAATGAGCAGTTCTTC
abundance: -; len: 14; j_gene: TRBJ2-3; d_gene: TRBD2; v_gene: TRBV5-1; CDR3aa: CASGTSGPTDTQYF; CDR3nt: TGCGCCAGCGGGACTAGCGGGCCCACAGATACGCAGTATTTT
abundance: -; len: 16; j_gene: TRBJ2-3; d_gene: -; v_gene: TRBV7-3; CDR3aa: CASSLLGGTSTDTQYF; CDR3nt: TGTGCCAGCAGCTTATTGGGCGGGACGAGCACAGATACGCAGTATTTT
abundance: -; len: 15; j_gene: TRBJ2-1; d_gene: TRBD2; v_gene: TRBV9; CDR3aa: CASSVALAGDTEQFF; CDR3nt: TGTGCCAGCAGCGTAGCACTAGCGGGAGATACTGAGCAGTTCTTC
abundance: few; len: 14; j_gene: TRBJ2-7; d_gene: TRBD1; v_gene: TRBV30; CDR3aa: CAWSEDRGLYEQYF; CDR3nt: TGTGCCTGGAGTGAGGACAGGGGGCTTTACGAGCAGTACTTC
abundance: -; len: 13; j_gene: TRBJ2-1; d_gene: -; v_gene: TRBV7-7; CDR3aa: CASSSRLDNEQFF; CDR3nt: TGTGCCAGCAGCTCCCGACTAGACAATGAGCAGTTCTTC
abundance: -; len: 14; j_gene: TRBJ2-7; d_gene: TRBD2; v_gene: TRBV7-3; CDR3aa: CATLSGRFSYEQYF; CDR3nt: TGTGCCACGCTTAGCGGGAGGTTCTCCTACGAGCAGTACTTC
abundance: -; len: 12; j_gene: TRBJ2-7; d_gene: TRBD1; v_gene: TRBV6-6; CDR3aa: CASRDRGYEQYF; CDR3nt: TGTGCCAGCAGGGACAGGGGCTACGAGCAGTACTTC
abundance: -; len: 14; j_gene: TRBJ1-2; d_gene: TRBD1; v_gene: TRBV4-1; CDR3aa: CASSLQGQGDGYTF; CDR3nt: TGCGCCAGCAGCCTTCAGGGACAGGGGGATGGCTACACCTTC
abundance: -; len: 12; j_gene: TRBJ2-7; d_gene: -; v_gene: TRBV11-3; CDR3aa: CASSSGSYEQYF; CDR3nt: TGTGCCAGCAGCTCCGGCTCCTACGAGCAGTACTTC
abundance: -; len: 15; j_gene: TRBJ2-1; d_gene: TRBD2; v_gene: TRBV5-1; CDR3aa: CASSLTSGSRNEQFF; CDR3nt: TGCGCCAGCAGCTTGACTAGCGGGAGTCGGAATGAGCAGTTCTTC
abundance: -; len: 15; j_gene: TRBJ2-2; d_gene: TRBD1; v_gene: TRBV9; CDR3aa: CASSATGQGTGELFF; CDR3nt: TGTGCCAGCAGTGCCACCGGACAGGGAACCGGGGAGCTGTTTTTT
abundance: -; len: 16; j_gene: TRBJ2-5; d_gene: -; v_gene: TRBV30; CDR3aa: CAWSVGGGGLQETQYF; CDR3nt: TGTGCCTGGAGTGTTGGGGGAGGGGGGCTACAAGAGACCCAGTACTTC
abundance: -; len: 16; j_gene: TRBJ1-2; d_gene: TRBD1; v_gene: TRBV18; CDR3aa: CASSPRFDRVPYGYTF; CDR3nt: TGTGCCAGCTCACCACGGTTCGACAGGGTTCCCTATGGCTACACCTTC